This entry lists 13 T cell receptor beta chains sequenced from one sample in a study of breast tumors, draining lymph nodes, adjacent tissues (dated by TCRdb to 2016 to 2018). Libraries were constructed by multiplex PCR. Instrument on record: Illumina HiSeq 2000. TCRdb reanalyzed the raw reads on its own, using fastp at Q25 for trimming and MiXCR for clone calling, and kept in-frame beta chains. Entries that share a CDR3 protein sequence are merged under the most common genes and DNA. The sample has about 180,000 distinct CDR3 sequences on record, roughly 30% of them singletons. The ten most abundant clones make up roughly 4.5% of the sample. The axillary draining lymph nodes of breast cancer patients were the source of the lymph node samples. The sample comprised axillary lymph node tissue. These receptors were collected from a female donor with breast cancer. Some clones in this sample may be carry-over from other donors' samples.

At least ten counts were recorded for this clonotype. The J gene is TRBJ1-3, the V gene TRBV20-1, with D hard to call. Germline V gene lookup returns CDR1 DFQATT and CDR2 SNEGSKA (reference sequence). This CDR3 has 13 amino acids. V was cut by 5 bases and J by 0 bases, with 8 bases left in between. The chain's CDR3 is CSAETDSGNTIYF. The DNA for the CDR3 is TGCAGTGCTGAGACGGACTCTGGAAACACCATATATTTT.

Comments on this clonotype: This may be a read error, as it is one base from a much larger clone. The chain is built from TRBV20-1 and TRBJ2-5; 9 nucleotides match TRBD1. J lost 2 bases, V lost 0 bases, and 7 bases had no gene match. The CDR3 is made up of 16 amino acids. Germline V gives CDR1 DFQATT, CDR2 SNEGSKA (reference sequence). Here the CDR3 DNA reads TGCAGTGCTAGAGACCCGGGACAGGGTCCGCAAGAGACCCAGTACTTC. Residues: CSARDPGQGPQETQYF.

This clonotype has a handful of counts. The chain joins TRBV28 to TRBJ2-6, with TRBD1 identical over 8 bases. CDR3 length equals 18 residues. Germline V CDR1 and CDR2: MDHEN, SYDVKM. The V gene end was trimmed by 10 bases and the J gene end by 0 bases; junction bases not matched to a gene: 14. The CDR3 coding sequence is TGTGCCACCACTCCCGCCGGGACAGGCTCCTCTGGGGCCAACGTCCTGACTTTC. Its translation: CATTPAGTGSSGANVLTF.

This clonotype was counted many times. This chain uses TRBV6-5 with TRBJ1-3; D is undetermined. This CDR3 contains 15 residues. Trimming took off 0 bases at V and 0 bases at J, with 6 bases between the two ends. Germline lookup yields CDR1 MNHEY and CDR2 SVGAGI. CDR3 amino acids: CASSYSYSSGNTIYF. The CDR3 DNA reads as TGTGCCAGCAGTTACTCGTACAGCTCTGGAAACACCATATATTTT.

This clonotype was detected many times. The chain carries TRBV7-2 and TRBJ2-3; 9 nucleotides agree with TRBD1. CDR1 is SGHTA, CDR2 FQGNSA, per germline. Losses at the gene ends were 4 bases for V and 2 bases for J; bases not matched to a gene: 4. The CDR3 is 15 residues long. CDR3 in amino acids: CASSSDRGYTDTQYF. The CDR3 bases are TGTGCCAGCAGCTCGGACAGGGGCTACACAGATACGCAGTATTTT.

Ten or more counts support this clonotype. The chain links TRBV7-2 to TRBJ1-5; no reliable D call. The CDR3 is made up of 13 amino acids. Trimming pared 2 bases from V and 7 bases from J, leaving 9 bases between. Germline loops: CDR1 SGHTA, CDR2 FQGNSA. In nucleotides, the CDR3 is TGTGCCAGCAGCTTAAACGGGTACCAGCCCCAGCATTTT. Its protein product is CASSLNGYQPQHF. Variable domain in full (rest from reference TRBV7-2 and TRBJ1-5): GAGVSQSPSNKVTEKGKDVELRCDPISGHTALYWYRQSLGQGLEFLIYFQGNSAPDKSGLPSDRFSAERTGGSVSTLTIQRTQQEDSAVYLCASSLNGYQPQHFGDGTRLSIL.

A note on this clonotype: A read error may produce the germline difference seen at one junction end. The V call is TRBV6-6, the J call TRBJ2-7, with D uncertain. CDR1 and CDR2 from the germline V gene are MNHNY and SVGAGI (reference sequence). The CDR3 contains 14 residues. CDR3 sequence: CASSHSHQAYEQYF. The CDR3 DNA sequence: TGTGCCAGCAGTCACTCGCACCAAGCCTACGAGCAGTACTTC.

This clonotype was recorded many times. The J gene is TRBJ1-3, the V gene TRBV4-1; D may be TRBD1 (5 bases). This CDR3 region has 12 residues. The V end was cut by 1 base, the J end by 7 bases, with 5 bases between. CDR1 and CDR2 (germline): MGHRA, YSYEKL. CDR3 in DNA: TGCGCCAGCAGCCAAGGGGGGAACACCATATATTTT. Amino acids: CASSQGGNTIYF.

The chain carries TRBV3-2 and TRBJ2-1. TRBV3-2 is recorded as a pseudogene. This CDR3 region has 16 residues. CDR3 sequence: CASSQGGSYSYNEQFF. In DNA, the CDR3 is TGTGCCAGCAGCCAAGGGGGATCCTACTCCTACAATGAGCAGTTCTTC.

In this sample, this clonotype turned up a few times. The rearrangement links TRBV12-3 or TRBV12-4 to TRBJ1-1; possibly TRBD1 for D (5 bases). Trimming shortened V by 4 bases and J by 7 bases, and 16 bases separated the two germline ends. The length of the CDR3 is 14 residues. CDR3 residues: CASSSTGAGLEAFF. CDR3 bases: TGTGCCAGCAGTTCCACCGGGGCAGGGCTTGAAGCTTTCTTT.

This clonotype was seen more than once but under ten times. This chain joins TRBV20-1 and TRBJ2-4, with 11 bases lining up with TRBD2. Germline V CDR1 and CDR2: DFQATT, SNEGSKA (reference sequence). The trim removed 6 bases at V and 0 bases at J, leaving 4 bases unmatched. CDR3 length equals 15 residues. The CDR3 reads CSALTSGRAKNIQYF. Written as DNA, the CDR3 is TGCAGTGCCCTTACTAGCGGGAGAGCCAAAAACATTCAGTACTTC.

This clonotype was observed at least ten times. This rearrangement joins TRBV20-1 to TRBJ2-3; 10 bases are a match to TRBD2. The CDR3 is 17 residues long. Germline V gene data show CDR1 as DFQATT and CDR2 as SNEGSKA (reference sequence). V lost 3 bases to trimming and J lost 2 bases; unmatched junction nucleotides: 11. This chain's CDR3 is CSASSPSGSSPTDTQYF. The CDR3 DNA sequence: TGCAGTGCTAGTTCGCCTAGCGGGAGCTCTCCCACAGATACGCAGTATTTT.

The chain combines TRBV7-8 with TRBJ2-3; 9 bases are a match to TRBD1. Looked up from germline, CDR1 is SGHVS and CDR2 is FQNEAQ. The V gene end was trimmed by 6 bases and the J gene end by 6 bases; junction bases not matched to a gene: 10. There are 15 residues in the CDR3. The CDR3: CASSPRDRVLDTQYF. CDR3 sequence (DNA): TGTGCCAGCAGTCCCCGGGACAGGGTTCTGGATACGCAGTATTTT.